The entry that follows covers one T cell receptor (beta chain) sequence. This clonotype occurred a few times. No antigen is known for it. No base-level quality is on record; no much larger clone is a single base apart. The junction shows trimming of 5 bases on V and 5 bases on J, and the gene matches do not reach 7 bases of it. From the cysteine up to the phenylalanine, the CDR3 has a length of 15 residues. Left in the record is the CDR3 DNA by itself, 45 bases read in frame from the first base. In the germline V gene, CDR1 corresponds to SGHTA and CDR2 to FQGNSA. The sample comes from a study of T cell repertoires in cytomegalovirus infection (dated by TCRdb to about 2019). Concerning the study at large: The peptide stimulations were aimed at well-studied HLA-B-restricted epitopes as well as recently identified HLA-C-restricted CMV epitopes, whose presentation resists viral immunomodulation. Because public TCR beta signatures pointed to carriage of CMV infection together with the matching HLA type, the HLA type of each donor mattered for the analysis.

Instrument used: Illumina HiSeq 1500. TCRdb redid the processing of the public reads, applying fastp at Q25 and MiXCR, and retained in-frame beta chains. Under each unique CDR3 protein, matching rows form one entry showing the most common genes and DNA. This sample holds hundreds of thousands of distinct CDR3 sequences; under 55% were observed only once. Clones ranked in the top ten supply about 45% of the sample. General findings and caveats noted by the study authors: In both this cohort and an independent roughly 400-donor cohort, the cumulative frequency of public TCR beta family members distinguished carriers of CMV infection plus the relevant HLA type. The ex vivo response was dominated by HLA-C-restricted CMV-specific TCR beta clonotypes, which also provided the single most frequent clonotype in two of eight donors.

The sample's treatment or condition label, decoded: in vitro stimulation with specific CMV peptide epitopes to enrich CMV-specific T cells. The specimen comprised cultured PBMCs, sampled from culture after CMV antigen stimulation. The chain is encoded by TRBV7-2 joined to TRBJ2-5; the junction holds 11 bases that match TRBD1. This receptor was taken from a human donor in good health (CMV status not recorded). Some clones in this sample may be carry-over from other donors' samples. The nucleotide sequence reads TGTGCCAGCAGCCTGCAGGACAGGGGGCTCGAGACCCAGTACTTC. It translates as CASSLQDRGLETQYF.